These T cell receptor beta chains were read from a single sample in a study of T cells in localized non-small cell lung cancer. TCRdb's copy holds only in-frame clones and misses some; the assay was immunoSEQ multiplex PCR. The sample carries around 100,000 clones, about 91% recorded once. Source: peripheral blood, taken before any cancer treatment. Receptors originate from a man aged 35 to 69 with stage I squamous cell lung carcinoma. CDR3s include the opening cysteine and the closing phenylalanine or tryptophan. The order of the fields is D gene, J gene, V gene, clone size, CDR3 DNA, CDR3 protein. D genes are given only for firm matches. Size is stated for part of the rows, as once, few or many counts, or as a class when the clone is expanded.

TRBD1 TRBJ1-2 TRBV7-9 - TGTGCCAGCAGCTTACAGACAGGGGACAACTATGGCTACACCTTC CASSLQTGDNYGYTF
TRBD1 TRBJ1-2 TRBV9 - TGTGCCAGCAGCCGGGACAGGGTAAGATCGGGCTATGGCTACACCTTC CASSRDRVRSGYGYTF
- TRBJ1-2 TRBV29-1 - TGCAGCGCCGAGGCGGCAGGGCCTCTCTATGGCTACACCTTC CSAEAAGPLYGYTF
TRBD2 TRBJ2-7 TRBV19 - TGTGCCAGTGCTCCGACTAGCGGGGGAACCTACGAGCAGTACTTC CASAPTSGGTYEQYF
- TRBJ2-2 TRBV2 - TGTGCCAGCAGGGGGTCGGGCACCGGGGAGCTGTTTTTT CASRGSGTGELFF
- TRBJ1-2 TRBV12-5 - TGTGCTAGTGGTTTGGAGAGGTCCCTCTATGGCTACACCTTC CASGLERSLYGYTF
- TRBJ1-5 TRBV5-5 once TGTGCCAGCAGCCCAGGGAGGTACAGTTATTATCAGCCCCAGCATTTT CASSPGRYSYYQPQHF
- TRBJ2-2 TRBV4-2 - TGTGCCAGCAGCCAAGGCGTCGGGGGGCCCGGGGAGCTGTTTTTT CASSQGVGGPGELFF
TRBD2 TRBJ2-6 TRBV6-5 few TGTGCCAGCAGTTACGGGGGGGCTGGGGCCAACGTCCTGACTTTC CASSYGGAGANVLTF
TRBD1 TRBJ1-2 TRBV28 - TGTGCCAGCAGTTCCTTGGGACAGAACTATGGCTACACCTTC CASSSLGQNYGYTF
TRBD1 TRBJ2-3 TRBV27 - TGTGCCAGCCTGGACAGGGGGCTAGAGAGGGTAGACACAGATACGCAGTATTTT CASLDRGLERVDTDTQYF
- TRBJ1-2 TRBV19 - TGTGCCAGTAGTATTGAGTTAGGGGACTATGGCTACACCTTC CASSIELGDYGYTF
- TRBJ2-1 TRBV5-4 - TGTGCCAGCAGCTTGTGGGTAAGCGATGAGCAGTTCTTC CASSLWVSDEQFF
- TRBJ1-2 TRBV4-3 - TGCGCCAGCAGCCAAGCAACCTTAATCCCGCGGGTAGGCTACACCTTC CASSQATLIPRVGYTF
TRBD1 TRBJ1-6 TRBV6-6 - TGTGCCAGCAGTTATGCCGGGACAGGGCGGCTCCACTTT CASSYAGTGRLHF
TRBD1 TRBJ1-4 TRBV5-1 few TGCGCCAGCAGCTTGGCAGGGGGTAATGAAAAACTGTTTTTT CASSLAGGNEKLFF
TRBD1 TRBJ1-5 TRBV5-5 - TGTGCCAGCACCTTGACAGGGGTGGAACAGCCCCAGCATTTT CASTLTGVEQPQHF
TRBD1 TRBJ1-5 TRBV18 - TGTGCCAGCTCACCACCGGGACAGGGAATGGGCAATCAGCCCCAGCATTTT CASSPPGQGMGNQPQHF
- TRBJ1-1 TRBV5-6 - TGTGCCAGCAGCTCACGGGGGGCCTTAGGGGAAGCCTTCTTT CASSSRGALGEAFF
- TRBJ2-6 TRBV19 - TGTGCCAGTAGGGGGTGGTTTGGCTCTGGGGCCAACGTCCTGACTTTC CASRGWFGSGANVLTF
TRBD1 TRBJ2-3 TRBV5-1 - TGCGCCAGCAGCCCCGGGACAGGGGGGACAGATACGCAGTATTTT CASSPGTGGTDTQYF
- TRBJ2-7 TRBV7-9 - TGTGCCAGTCAGGTGGCGTCGAGCTCCTACGAGCAGTACTTC CASQVASSSYEQYF
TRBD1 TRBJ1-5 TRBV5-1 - TGCGCCAGCAGCGGCGGACAGGGTCAGCCCCAGCATTTT CASSGGQGQPQHF
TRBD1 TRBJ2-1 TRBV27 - TGTGCCAGCAGTCCCCCCAAGACAGGGGTCAGCTCCTACAATGAGCAGTTCTTC CASSPPKTGVSSYNEQFF
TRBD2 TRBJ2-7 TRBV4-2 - TGTGCCAGCAGCCAAGATAGGGACTACTCCTACGAGCAGTACTTC CASSQDRDYSYEQYF
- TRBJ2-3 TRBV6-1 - TGTGCCAGCAGTGAAAGGAGCGGATTTAGCACAGATACGCAGTATTTT CASSERSGFSTDTQYF
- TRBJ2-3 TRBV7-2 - TGTGCCAGCAGCCTAGGGCAGGGTGGAGATACGCAGTATTTT CASSLGQGGDTQYF
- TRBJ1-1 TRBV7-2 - TGTGCCAGCAGCTCCCAGGACGGGGCAAGGGCTTTCTTT CASSSQDGARAFF
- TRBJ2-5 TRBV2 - TGTGCCAGCAGTGAAGGGATTTCGACCCAGTACTTC CASSEGISTQYF
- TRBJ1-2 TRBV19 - TGTGCCAGCAGGGGTCCGATAGCCTATGGCTACACCTTC CASRGPIAYGYTF
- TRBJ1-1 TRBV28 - TGTGCCAGCAGTGCGGGGGGGCGACTCACTGAAGCTTTCTTT CASSAGGRLTEAFF
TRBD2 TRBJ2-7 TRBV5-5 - TGTGCCAGCAGCTTGGAAGCGACTAGCCGGTTATCCTACGAGCAGTACTTC CASSLEATSRLSYEQYF
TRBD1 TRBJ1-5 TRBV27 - TGTGCCAGCAGCCCAGACAGGGGGCGGAGGGCCCAGCATTTT CASSPDRGRRAQHF
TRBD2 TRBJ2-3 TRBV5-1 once TGCGCCAGCAGCTTGGGGACTAGCCGTACAGATACGCAGTATTTT CASSLGTSRTDTQYF
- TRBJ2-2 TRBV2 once TGTGCCAGCAGGACCCCGAAGGGCCGTGCCGGGGAGCTGTTTTTT CASRTPKGRAGELFF
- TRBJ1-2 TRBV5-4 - TGTGCCAGCAGCTTGGAGAACAGGGCCAGTGGCTACACCTTC CASSLENRASGYTF
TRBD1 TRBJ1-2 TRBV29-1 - TGCAGCGTTGGGGGGACAGGGGGCGTCCCTGGCTACACCTTC CSVGGTGGVPGYTF
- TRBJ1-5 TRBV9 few TGTGCCAGCAGCAGGACAGATTCTAGCAATCAGCCCCAGCATTTT CASSRTDSSNQPQHF
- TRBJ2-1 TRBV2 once TGTGCCAGCAGTCTTGTAGGTGGGAGGAACCTCTACAATGAGCAGTTCTTC CASSLVGGRNLYNEQFF
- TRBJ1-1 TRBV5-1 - TGCGCCAGCAGCGAACAGGGTGAGAACACTGAAGCTTTCTTT CASSEQGENTEAFF
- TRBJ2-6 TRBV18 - TGTGCCAGCTCACCCCAGGGGTATGGCTCTGGGGCCAACGTCCTGACTTTC CASSPQGYGSGANVLTF
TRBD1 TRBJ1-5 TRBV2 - TGTGCCAGCAGCCTGTCCCGGGACAGGCCGAATCAGCCCCAGCATTTT CASSLSRDRPNQPQHF
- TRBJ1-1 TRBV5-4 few TGTGCCAGCAGCTTGTTTGCCACTGAAGCTTTCTTT CASSLFATEAFF
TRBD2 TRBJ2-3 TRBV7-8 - TGTGCCAGCAGTTTCATAGGTCGTGCTAGCGGGGGGGCGGCTGGTACGCAGTATTTT CASSFIGRASGGAAGTQYF
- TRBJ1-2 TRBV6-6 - TGTGCCAGCAGTTCAGCCGGGATAGGCTACACCTTC CASSSAGIGYTF